This section outlines one T cell receptor (beta chain) sequence together with its context. The data were obtained in a study of blood T cell repertoires in COVID-19. Across the whole study: From the United States, Italy and Spain came samples of acute and convalescent COVID-19. PBMCs, B-cell-depleted T cells, or T cells were the source of the cDNA or gDNA that made up the material.

Authors' methods: Nucleated cell number was recorded as an estimate derived from reference gene primer amplification. The table came from immunoSEQ multiplex PCR; TCRdb's copy has only in-frame clones and leaves some out. V, J and clone size derive from that table, while D and trimming were established from the DNA sequence. The repertoire consists of more than 200,000 clones, with more than 75% occurring once and the leading ten covering roughly 4.9%. The CDR3 consists of 12 residues. V was pared by 10 bases and J by 4 bases, with 13 bases between. Germline V lookup: CDR1 MDHEN, CDR2 SYDVKM. Those enrolled in Seattle joined during active infection and were followed longitudinally afterward.

This TCR was sampled from a woman between 55 and 75 years old with COVID-19, enrolled during active disease. The sequenced sample was peripheral blood. The chain links TRBV28 to TRBJ1-2; D is ambiguous. CDR3: CATLGTLYGYTF. CDR3 bases: TGTGCCACTCTAGGAACCCTCTATGGCTACACCTTC.